This record covers a single T cell receptor (beta chain). Its antigen remains unidentified. The CDR3 runs 12 residues. Germline V lookup: CDR1 GTSNPN, CDR2 SVGIG (reference sequence). Deletions cut 4 bases from V and 4 bases from J, with 10 bases between. Primers: 60 Vbeta forward and 13 Jbeta reverse. The table came from immunoSEQ multiplex PCR; TCRdb's copy has only in-frame clones and leaves some out. The top ten hold around 4.9% of the sample, which has 170,000 or so clones, 70% to 90% seen once. The data originate from a study of cytomegalovirus exposure and HLA in healthy donors. Study-level findings and limits: Later work associated 16,951 TCR beta sequences with HLA alleles at 0.05 false discovery rate. Exclusion applied to some V segments, including TRBV6-2 and TRBV6-3, as they were indistinguishable. As was reported, the HLA-A and HLA-B alleles of most subjects were accurately predicted from TCR beta sequences. Some TCR beta chains (164 of them) were listed as cytomegalovirus-associated.

This receptor was obtained from a girl aged 5-17 years in good health and CMV-seropositive. What was sequenced was PBMCs. The chain combines TRBV30 with TRBJ1-2, with a possible D match to TRBD1 (6 bases). CDR3 amino acids: CAWTTDSYGYTF. DNA for the CDR3: TGTGCCTGGACCACGGACAGCTATGGCTACACCTTC. The variable domain in full, with the rest retrieved from reference TRBV30 and TRBJ1-2, is SQTIHQWPATLVQPVGSPLSLECTVEGTSNPNLYWYRQAAGRGLQLLFYSVGIGQISSEVPQNLSASRPQDRQFILSSKKLLLSDSGFYLCAWTTDSYGYTFGSGTRLTVV.